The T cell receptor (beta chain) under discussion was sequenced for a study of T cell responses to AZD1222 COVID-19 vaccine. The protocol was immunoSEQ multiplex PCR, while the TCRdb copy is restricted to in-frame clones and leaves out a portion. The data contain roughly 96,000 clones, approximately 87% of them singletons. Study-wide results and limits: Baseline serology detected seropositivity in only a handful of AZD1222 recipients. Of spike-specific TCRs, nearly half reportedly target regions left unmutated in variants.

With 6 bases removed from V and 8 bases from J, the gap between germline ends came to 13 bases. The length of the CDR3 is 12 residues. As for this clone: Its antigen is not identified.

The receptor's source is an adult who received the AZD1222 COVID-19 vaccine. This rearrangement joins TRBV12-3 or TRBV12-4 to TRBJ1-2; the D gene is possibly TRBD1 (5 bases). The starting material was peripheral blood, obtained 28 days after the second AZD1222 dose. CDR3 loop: CASRNRQLGYTF. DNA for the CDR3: TGTGCCAGCAGAAATAGACAGTTGGGCTACACCTTC.